This is a list of T cell receptor beta chains from one sample in a study of T cell responses to AZD1222 COVID-19 vaccine. TCRdb's copy holds only in-frame clones and misses some; the assay was immunoSEQ multiplex PCR. Among over 75,000 clones listed, 85% to 90% were seen once. The source was peripheral blood, collected 28 days after the second AZD1222 dose. All receptors derive from an adult who received the AZD1222 COVID-19 vaccine. The CDR3 runs from the conserved cysteine through the conserved F or W.

J gene,V gene,CDR3 protein
TRBJ2-3,TRBV2,CASSFNGPTDTQYF
TRBJ2-7,TRBV2,CASSEMGTGQYF
TRBJ1-1,TRBV24-1,CATSDLRQGLYTEAFF
TRBJ1-6,TRBV3-1/TRBV3-2,CASSQNTGYNSPLHF
TRBJ1-4,TRBV12-3/TRBV12-4,CASSVGEREKLFF
TRBJ1-4,TRBV7-8,CASRPSEHEKLFF
TRBJ2-7,TRBV5-1,CASSPGTGTYEQYF
TRBJ1-2,TRBV3-1/TRBV3-2,CASSQRGGQRNGYTF
TRBJ2-1,TRBV6-5,CASSQRGSHNEQFF
TRBJ1-3,TRBV10-3,CAISEAQVTGNTIYF
TRBJ1-1,TRBV30,CAWSVGIEAFF
TRBJ2-3,TRBV30,CAWAGTDFFTDTQYF
TRBJ1-5,TRBV5-6,CASSLVGVGNQPQHF
TRBJ1-2,TRBV6-5,CASSTRDYYGYTF
TRBJ1-2,TRBV12-1,CASISQGEDGYTF
TRBJ2-7,TRBV5-1,CASSQGSYEQYF
TRBJ2-2,TRBV18,CASSSQPRDTGELFF
TRBJ2-7,TRBV5-1,CASSFSGGSYEQYF
TRBJ2-3,TRBV7-2,CASSSGLGADTQYF
TRBJ2-3,TRBV5-5,CASSTGTEDTDTQYF